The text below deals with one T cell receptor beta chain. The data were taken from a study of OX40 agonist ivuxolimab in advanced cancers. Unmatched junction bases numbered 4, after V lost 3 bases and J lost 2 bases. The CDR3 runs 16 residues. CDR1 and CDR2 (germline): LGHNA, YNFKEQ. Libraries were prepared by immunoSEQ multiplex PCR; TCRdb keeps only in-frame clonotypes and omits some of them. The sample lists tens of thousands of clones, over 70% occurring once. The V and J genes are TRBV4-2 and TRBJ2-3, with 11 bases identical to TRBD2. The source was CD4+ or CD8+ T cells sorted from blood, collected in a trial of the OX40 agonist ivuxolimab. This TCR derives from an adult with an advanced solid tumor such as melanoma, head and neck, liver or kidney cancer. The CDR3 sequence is CASSHPLAGDTDTQYF. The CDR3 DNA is TGTGCCAGCAGCCACCCACTAGCGGGGGACACAGATACGCAGTATTTT.